This TCR beta chain was retrieved from a study of CD8 T cells in ankylosing spondylitis. CDR1 MNHEY and CDR2 SMNVEV come from the germline V gene (reference sequence). The CDR3 covers 13 residues. Trimming removed 5 bases from V and 4 bases from J; junction bases left unmatched: 4. TCRdb analysed the 5' RACE reads with MiXCR anew, one entry per CDR3 protein. The table lists around 340,000 distinct CDR3 sequences, 20% to 25% of them singletons. This clonotype was sampled from a male donor with ankylosing spondylitis or in good health (not recorded which). The chain combines TRBV27 with TRBJ1-2; 7 nucleotides match TRBD1. What was sequenced was blood, either unsorted or a sorted T cell fraction (not recorded which). The DNA of the CDR3 is TGTGCCAGCAGTCCAGGGGGGACCTATGGCTACACCTTC. It yields the protein CASSPGGTYGYTF.